The 6 T cell receptor beta chains below all came from one sample that was sequenced in a study of vaccination and CD4 T cells after COVID-19. Time point meaning: late sampling 161 to 241 days after vaccination in three convalescent patients. Treatment described: approximately 11-day PBMC culture with coronavirus spike peptide pools or control peptides (ViraFEST assay). Scientists ran DNA taken from cultured CD4+ T cells through the Oncomine TCR Beta short-read assay for sequencing. TCRdb reprocessed the PCR reads with MiXCR, giving one entry per CDR3 protein. The sample holds 20,000 or so distinct CDR3 sequences; 40% to 55% are singletons and the top ten take over 3.5%. No antigen has been identified for these receptors. This sample comprised CD4+ T cells from blood, cultured in vitro, obtained about 7 months after SARS-CoV-2 vaccination. These TCRs come from a human donor who had recovered from COVID-19.

This clonotype was counted only a few times. The chain joins TRBV10-3 to TRBJ2-3; TRBD1 aligns across 7 bases. Trimming took 10 bases from V and 0 from J; bases not matched to a gene: 4. This CDR3 contains 13 residues. CDR1 ENHRY and CDR2 SYGVKD come from the germline V gene. The CDR3 reads CASLQGSTDTQYF. The CDR3 DNA reads TGTGCCAGCTTACAGGGGAGCACAGATACGCAGTATTTT.

By sample fraction, this clonotype is medium-sized. V is TRBV6-1 and J is TRBJ2-5; 9 bases map to TRBD1. CDR1 and CDR2 (germline): MNHNS, SASEGT. CDR3 length: 15 amino acids. The trim removed 2 bases at V and 5 bases at J, leaving 6 bases unmatched. The CDR3 loop reads CASSEQGDRVETQYF. CDR3 bases: TGTGCCAGCAGTGAACAAGGGGACAGGGTTGAGACCCAGTACTTC.

The J gene is TRBJ2-6, the V gene TRBV6-5, with unresolved D. The CDR3 extends over 13 amino acids. Germline CDR1 and CDR2: MNHEY and SVGAGI. V lost 4 bases and J 2 bases, leaving 3 bases between the germline ends. The CDR3: CASSSAGANVLTF. In DNA, the CDR3 is TGTGCCAGCAGTTCAGCTGGGGCCAACGTCCTGACTTTC.

In its sample, this clonotype was seen a few times. V and J are TRBV15 and TRBJ1-2, with 7 bases identical to TRBD1. Germline CDR1 and CDR2: LNHNV and YYDKDF (reference sequence). The CDR3 sequence is 14 residues long. J gave up 6 bases and V 1 base, and 5 bases lay outside the gene matches. In DNA, the CDR3 is TGTGCCACCAGCAGAGTGGCAGGGGGTGATGGCTACACCTTC. Protein product: CATSRVAGGDGYTF. Drawing the rest from reference TRBV15 and TRBJ1-2, the complete variable domain is DAMVIQNPRYQVTQFGKPVTLSCSQTLNHNVMYWYQQKSSQAPKLLFHYYDKDFNNEADTPDNFQSRRPNTSFCFLDIRSPGLGDTAMYLCATSRVAGGDGYTFGSGTRLTVV.

J is TRBJ2-5 and V is TRBV7-6, with a tentative D call TRBD1 (6 bases). With 5 bases removed from V and 6 bases from J, the gap between germline ends came to 10 bases. This CDR3 has 12 amino acids. Germline assignment: CDR1 SGHVS and CDR2 FNYEAQ. In DNA form, the CDR3 reads TGTGCCAGCAGCCGCCAGGGGCAGACCCAGTACTTC. Encoded protein: CASSRQGQTQYF.

The chain is built from TRBV7-9 and TRBJ2-7, with TRBD2 matching over 13 bases. CDR3 length: 16 amino acids. The ends lost 5 bases at V and 4 bases at J; junction bases unmatched: 8. Per the germline V gene, CDR1 is SEHNR and CDR2 is FQNEAQ (reference sequence). The DNA of the CDR3 is TGTGCCAGCAGCGGAAGGGGACTAGCGGGAAGATACGAGCAGTACTTC. This sequence encodes CASSGRGLAGRYEQYF.